Presented here are 10 T cell receptor beta chains from one specimen sequenced in a study of blood T cells in healthy people across ages. Together with a sample-barcoded 5' primer, a J-beta primer mix was included in a second PCR lasting about 6 to 11 cycles. One entry per CDR3 protein, called by TCRdb with MiXCR from the 5' RACE reads. This sample has 450,000 to 700,000 distinct CDR3 sequences, with 25% to 30% found just once. Sequenced sample: blood. The origin of the receptors is a woman in her 70s in good health.

The chain links TRBV4-3 to TRBJ2-1, with a possible D match to TRBD2 (6 bases). The CDR3 length is 14 residues. Trimming shortened V by 0 bases and J by 10 bases, and 13 bases separated the two germline ends. Germline loops: CDR1 LGHNA, CDR2 YSLEER. The CDR3 loop reads CASSQELTRDEQFF. The CDR3 DNA reads as TGCGCCAGCAGCCAAGAGCTGACTAGGGACGAGCAGTTCTTC.

The V and J genes are TRBV5-6 and TRBJ2-1; D is unclear. This CDR3 contains 16 residues. Germline V gene data show CDR1 as SGHDT and CDR2 as YYEEEE. V lost 1 base and J lost 3, with 14 bases in between. CDR3 coding DNA: TGTGCCAGCAGCTTGCTCCCTCAGGTTAGCTACAATGAGCAGTTCTTC. Its translation is CASSLLPQVSYNEQFF. Combining the CDR3 with reference TRBV5-6 and TRBJ2-1 gives the whole variable domain DAGVTQSPTHLIKTRGQQVTLRCSPKSGHDTVSWYQQALGQGPQFIFQYYEEEERQRGNFPDRFSGHQFPNYSSELNVNALLLGDSALYLCASSLLPQVSYNEQFFGPGTRLTVL.

The chain carries TRBV4-1 and TRBJ2-1, with D uncertain. The V end lost 1 base, the J end lost 2 bases, and 12 bases lay between the germline ends. The germline V gene encodes CDR1 MGHRA and CDR2 YSYEKL. CDR3 length equals 16 residues. CDR3 sequence (DNA): TGCGCCAGCAGCCAAGGTTGGAGCGTTACCTACAATGAGCAGTTCTTC. This encodes CASSQGWSVTYNEQFF.

V and J are TRBV12-3 or TRBV12-4 and TRBJ1-2, with D perhaps TRBD1 (5 bases). The CDR3 loop spans 14 amino acids. Trimming removed 6 bases at V and 3 bases at J, with 14 bases between. CDR3 sequence (DNA): TGTGCCAGCAGACTCAGGGCCATAGACTATGGCTACACCTTC. This gives the protein CASRLRAIDYGYTF.

Points on this clonotype: The junction does not match germline at one end; this may be a read error. The rearrangement links TRBV6-5 to TRBJ2-5, with D possibly matching TRBD2 (6 bases). The CDR3 runs 11 residues. The germline V gene has CDR1 MNHEY and CDR2 SVGAGI. The CDR3 bases are TGTGCCAGCACCTTTGGAGGGGCAGAGACCTTC. Protein product: CASTFGGAETF.

The chain combines TRBV20-1 with TRBJ1-2; unclear D gene. Trimming took 8 bases from V and 0 from J, leaving 7 bases between them. This CDR3 contains 11 residues. Germline values: CDR1 DFQATT, CDR2 SNEGSKA (reference sequence). The CDR3 nucleotides read TGCAGTTTGATTACTAACTATGGCTACACCTTC. Its translation is CSLITNYGYTF.

This clonotype was picked up a small number of times. The genes are TRBV6-5 and TRBJ1-2, with D possibly being TRBD1 (5 bases). Germline V gene sequence: CDR1 MNHEY, CDR2 SVGAGI. The CDR3 consists of 14 residues. Trimming pared 2 bases from V and 7 bases from J, leaving 14 bases between. CDR3 amino acids: CASSYEAGRGGYTF. Here the CDR3 DNA reads TGTGCCAGCAGTTACGAGGCAGGGAGGGGTGGCTACACCTTC.

This clonotype has a single count. The rearrangement joins TRBV29-1 to TRBJ2-3; 12 bases are a match to TRBD2. Trimming took 5 bases from V and 4 from J; bases not matched to a gene: 7. The CDR3 runs 15 residues. Germline-derived CDR1 and CDR2 are SQVTM and ANQGSEA. Here the CDR3 DNA reads TGCAGCGTTCGAAGACTAGCGGGGGTCCCAGATACGCAGTATTTT. Protein sequence: CSVRRLAGVPDTQYF.

The rearrangement uses TRBV4-2 and TRBJ2-1, with D unresolved. The CDR3 is 16 amino acids. V was shortened by 1 base and J by 2 bases, with 12 bases between the two germline ends. Germline V gene sequence: CDR1 LGHNA, CDR2 YNFKEQ. CDR3: CASSQVISVAYNEQFF. The CDR3 nucleotides are TGTGCCAGCAGCCAAGTTATAAGCGTTGCCTACAATGAGCAGTTCTTC.

The V gene is TRBV12-3 or TRBV12-4, the J gene TRBJ1-1; unclear D gene. The CDR3 is 16 amino acids. The V end was cut by 5 bases, the J end by 1 base, with 17 bases between. The CDR3, as DNA: TGTGCCAGCAGTCCAAATCCGGGGATCTCGAACACTGAAGCTTTCTTT. Its translation is CASSPNPGISNTEAFF.